Sequencing of this T cell receptor beta chain was carried out in a study of T cell therapy after organ transplantation. Across the whole study: Up to 6 doses were given at 2-week intervals. Patients received a median of 1.92 x 10^8 CMV-specific T cells over 2 to 6 infusions.

This clone is a singleton in its sample. Its antigen is not identified. Produced via immunoSEQ multiplex PCR; TCRdb's table is partial and in-frame only. Among 20,000 or so clones, about 83% were seen once, and the ten largest hold 30% to 40%. Time point meaning: 20-29 weeks after completion of therapy. These patients had received solid-organ transplants and had drug-resistant or recurrent cytomegalovirus. The V gene end was trimmed by 6 bases and the J gene end by 7 bases; junction bases not matched to a gene: 9. This CDR3 has 15 residues. CDR1 and CDR2 from the germline V gene are MNHEY and SVGAGI. This chain links TRBV6-5 with TRBJ1-4; TRBD1 matches at 9 bases. Specimen: CD8+ T cells from blood, collected after autologous CMV-specific T cell therapy. The sequence was obtained from a human patient who had received a solid organ transplant and had CMV disease. Some of these T cells may belong to the graft donor. The CDR3 reads CASSKPGQGFEKLFF. The CDR3 coding sequence is TGTGCCAGCAGCAAACCGGGACAGGGATTTGAAAAACTGTTTTTT.